The clone carrying this T cell receptor beta chain came up a few times. Its antigen is undetermined. This entry belongs to a study of beta chain features in type 1 diabetes. The study, taken as a whole, reports: Among patients with Type 1 diabetes, TCRB CDR3s were moderately but significantly shorter in every one of the four CD4+ subsets.

The sequenced template was cDNA made from the entire isolated RNA. The repertoire was sequenced with immunoSEQ multiplex PCR; TCRdb's copy has only in-frame clones and lacks some. This sample yields around 250,000 clones, of which approximately 15% are seen a single time; about 0.019% belongs to the top ten. The germline CDR1 and CDR2 sequences are SQVTM and ANQGSEA. Trimming shortened V by 4 bases and J by 6 bases, and 14 bases separated the two germline ends. The CDR3 loop spans 13 amino acids. The sequenced sample was naive CD4+ T cells from blood. The V gene is TRBV29-1, the J gene TRBJ2-3, with unresolved D. This TCR derives from a man in his thirties or forties with type 1 diabetes. The CDR3 nucleotides are TGCAGCGTTGTTTTTCAGGCCTTGGATACGCAGTATTTT. It is translated as CSVVFQALDTQYF.